The sample holds a few counts of the clone carrying this T cell receptor (beta chain). No antigen is known for it. In TCRdb, the RT-PCR reads were re-called with MiXCR into one record per CDR3 protein. Here the sample spans 550,000 to 600,000 distinct CDR3 sequences, approximately 10% being singletons. This CDR3 has 15 residues. The V end lost 5 bases, the J end lost 8 bases, and 18 bases lay between the germline ends. This entry comes from a study of response to subunit inactivated influenza vaccine. Overall study findings and caveats: Few additional T cells are recruited per seasonal influenza vaccination, authors suggested.

The V and J genes are TRBV12-3 or TRBV12-4 and TRBJ2-2; D is unclear. This sample comprised PBMCs from blood, obtained on the day of vaccination. This TCR derives from a middle-aged man who received an inactivated influenza vaccine. For the CDR3, the DNA is TGTGCCAGCAGTCCCACGGACCAGTTGTTGGGGGAGCTGTTTTTT. Residues: CASSPTDQLLGELFF.